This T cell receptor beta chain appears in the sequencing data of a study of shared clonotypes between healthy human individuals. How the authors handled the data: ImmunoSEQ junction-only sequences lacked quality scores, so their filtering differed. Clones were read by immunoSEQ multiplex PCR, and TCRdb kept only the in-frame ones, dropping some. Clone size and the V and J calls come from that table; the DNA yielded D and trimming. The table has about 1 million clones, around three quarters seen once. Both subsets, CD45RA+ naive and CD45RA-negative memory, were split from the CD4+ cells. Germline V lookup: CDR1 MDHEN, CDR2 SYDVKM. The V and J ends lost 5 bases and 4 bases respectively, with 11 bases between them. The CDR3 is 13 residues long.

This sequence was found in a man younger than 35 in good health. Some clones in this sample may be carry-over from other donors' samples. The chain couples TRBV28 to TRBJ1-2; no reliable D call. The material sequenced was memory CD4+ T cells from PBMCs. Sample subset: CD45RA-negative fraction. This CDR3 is CASSGGRRYGYTF. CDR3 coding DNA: TGTGCCAGCAGTGGAGGGCGTCGCTATGGCTACACCTTC.